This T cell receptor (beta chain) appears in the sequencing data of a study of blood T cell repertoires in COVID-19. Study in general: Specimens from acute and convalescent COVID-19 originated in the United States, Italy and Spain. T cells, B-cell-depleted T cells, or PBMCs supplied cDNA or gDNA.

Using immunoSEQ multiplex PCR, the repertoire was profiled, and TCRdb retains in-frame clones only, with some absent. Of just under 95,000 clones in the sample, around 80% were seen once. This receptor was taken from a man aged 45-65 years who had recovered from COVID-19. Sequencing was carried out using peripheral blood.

Here the CDR3 reads CASSSTVPGELFF. The CDR3 region has the DNA TGTGCCAGCAGCTCGACAGTACCCGGGGAGCTGTTTTTT. The rearrangement uses TRBV7-9 and TRBJ2-2; TRBD1 might be the D (5 bases). This CDR3 contains 13 residues. The V and J ends lost 4 bases and 6 bases respectively, with 9 bases between them. The germline V gene has CDR1 SEHNR and CDR2 FQNEAQ (reference sequence).